These T cell receptor beta chains were read from a single sample in a study of T cell changes during pregnancy in multiple sclerosis. Assay used: immunoSEQ multiplex PCR; TCRdb lists only in-frame clones, some missing. The profile shows about 68,000 clones, 90% of them singletons. The starting material was peripheral blood, obtained in the third trimester of pregnancy. Source of these receptors: a female donor with multiple sclerosis, enrolled in a pregnancy study. The CDR3 runs from the conserved cysteine through the conserved F or W. Rows give clone size only sometimes, using once, few, many, or a class for an expanded clone.

j_call | v_call | clone_size | cdr3_aa
TRBJ2-1 | TRBV2 | once | CARSSGLAYNEQFF
TRBJ2-4 | TRBV5-4 | NA | CASSLAHWTGAAKNIQYF
TRBJ2-7 | TRBV7-2 | NA | CASSFGLAGFEQYF
TRBJ2-1 | TRBV6-1 | NA | CASRLIVEQFF
TRBJ1-1 | TRBV30 | few | CAWSVQSAEAFF
TRBJ2-3 | TRBV27 | NA | CASRLGAGGPADTQYF
TRBJ2-6 | TRBV29-1 | NA | CSALAEGPGVLTF
TRBJ2-2 | TRBV5-1 | once | CASSLAPGSTGELFF
TRBJ2-7 | TRBV5-1 | NA | CASKRQDHEQYF
TRBJ2-5 | TRBV7-2 | NA | CASSPDSSPETQYF
TRBJ2-2 | TRBV5-8 | NA | CASSLFRLRTGWTGELFF
TRBJ2-7 | TRBV5-6 | NA | CASSSTSATYEQYF
TRBJ1-2 | TRBV27 | once | CASGRVLTGGLNYGYTF
TRBJ2-7 | TRBV10-3 | NA | CAIRGDSSYEQYF
TRBJ2-3 | TRBV5-1 | NA | CASSLDTGEDTQYF
TRBJ2-7 | TRBV6-1 | many | CASSESKGSGRHF
TRBJ2-1 | TRBV19 | NA | CASSISGVAGLSGNEQFF
TRBJ1-2 | TRBV25-1 | NA | CARSETGKGSYGYTF
TRBJ2-5 | TRBV29-1 | NA | CSVEGGGAGQETQYF
TRBJ2-3 | TRBV29-1 | NA | CSVSNLPGLVRADTQYF
TRBJ2-5 | TRBV7-7 | NA | CASSPQVQETQYF
TRBJ1-3 | TRBV19 | NA | CASTPTGLGNTIYF
TRBJ2-3 | TRBV5-1 | NA | CASSLASGGLTDTQYF
TRBJ1-1 | TRBV7-9 | NA | CASTTQGSANTEAFF
TRBJ1-1 | TRBV27 | few | CASSLSPGMNTEAFF
TRBJ1-4 | TRBV27 | once | CASRTGDRGGLFF
TRBJ2-5 | TRBV6-5 | NA | CASSSPIAGGQETQYF
TRBJ2-1 | TRBV6-1 | NA | CASRALSSYNEQFF
TRBJ2-7 | TRBV6-5 | NA | CATTKTGLSSYEQYF
TRBJ2-3 | TRBV27 | NA | CASSTDTGLAGVGDTQYF
TRBJ1-1 | TRBV10-3 | NA | CAISESTGANTEAFF
TRBJ2-1 | TRBV12-2 | NA | CASRLAHLVFFYNEQFF
TRBJ2-5 | TRBV5-1 | once | CATRKGTSEETQYF
TRBJ1-6 | TRBV7-9 | NA | CASSQVGLAGVGSPLHF
TRBJ2-1 | TRBV29-1 | NA | CSVVWTPAFNEQFF
TRBJ1-6 | TRBV19 | NA | CASSIRPGVNSPLHF
TRBJ2-2 | TRBV5-4 | once | CASSRNTGLAGELFF
TRBJ2-7 | TRBV11-2 | NA | CASSPPLGGSYEQYF
TRBJ1-5 | TRBV19 | few | CASQQYSNQPQHF
TRBJ2-7 | TRBV11-3 | NA | CASSLDRNSREQYF
NA | TRBV5-1 | NA | CASSLNGDYEQYF